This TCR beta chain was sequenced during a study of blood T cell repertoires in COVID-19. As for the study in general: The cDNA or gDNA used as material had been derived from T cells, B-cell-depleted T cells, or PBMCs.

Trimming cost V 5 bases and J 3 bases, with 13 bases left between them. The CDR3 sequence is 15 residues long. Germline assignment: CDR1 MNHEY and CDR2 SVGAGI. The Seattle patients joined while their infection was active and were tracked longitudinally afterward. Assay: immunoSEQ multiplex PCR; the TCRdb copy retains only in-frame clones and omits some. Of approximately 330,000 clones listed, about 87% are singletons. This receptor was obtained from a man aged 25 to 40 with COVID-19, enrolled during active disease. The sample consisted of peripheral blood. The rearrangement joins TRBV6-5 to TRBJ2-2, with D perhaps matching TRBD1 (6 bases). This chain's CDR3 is CASSPGQTHTGELFF. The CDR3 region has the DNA TGTGCCAGCAGTCCGGGACAAACACACACCGGGGAGCTGTTTTTT.